This T cell receptor beta chain was documented in a study of blood T cells in healthy people across ages. V was clipped by 2 bases and J by 3 bases; unmatched bases: 11. CDR1 is SGHAT, CDR2 FQNNGV, per germline. The CDR3 totals 17 residues. The table lists this clonotype with a count of one. A second PCR, run for roughly 7 to 12 cycles, used a sample-barcoded 5' primer plus a J-beta primer mix. TCRdb ran MiXCR on the 5' RACE reads and lists one entry per CDR3 protein. Altogether just over 1 million distinct CDR3 sequences are present, more than 40% being singletons, with the ten largest covering 18%. Sequences were obtained from blood. J is TRBJ2-7 and V is TRBV11-2; TRBD2 agrees at 9 bases. The clonotype was recovered from a woman aged 55-69 years in good health. DNA for the CDR3: TGTGCCAGCAGCTTAAGCCCCCCGGGACTAGCCGTCTACGAGCAGTACTTC. Its translation is CASSLSPPGLAVYEQYF.